Below, 29 T cell receptor beta chains from the same sample are listed, as sequenced in a study of glioma-infiltrating T cells after dendritic cell vaccination. Time point indicated: after dendritic cell vaccination, including at tumor progression/relapse. The assay was immunoSEQ multiplex PCR, and TCRdb's table has in-frame clones only and misses some. The repertoire holds just under 60,000 clones, with just under 85% as singletons. This specimen consisted of blood, obtained after dendritic cell vaccination. All receptors derive from a human donor with glioblastoma.

This sequence joins TRBV18 and TRBJ2-2; tentatively, D is TRBD1 (5 bases). Germline values: CDR1 KGHSH, CDR2 LQKENI. The CDR3 is made up of 15 amino acids. The V gene lost 2 bases and the J gene lost 0 bases, with 7 bases spanning the gap. The CDR3, as DNA: TGTGCCAGCTCACCAGTGACAGCGAACACCGGGGAGCTGTTTTTT. This gives the protein CASSPVTANTGELFF.

This clone has just one count. The rearrangement uses TRBV30 and TRBJ1-5, with a weak D call TRBD1 (5 bases). The CDR3 is 14 residues long. Trimming took 1 base from V and 7 from J, leaving 14 bases between them. The germline V gene encodes CDR1 GTSNPN and CDR2 SVGIG (reference sequence). The CDR3 protein is CAWSEGLSTQPQHF. CDR3 DNA: TGTGCCTGGAGTGAGGGACTTTCCACACAGCCCCAGCATTTT.

The CDR3 region has the DNA TGCGCCAGCAGCTTGAGTGGAGGACAGAATTTGGGAGGCTACACCTTC. Protein product: CASSLSGGQNLGGYTF. The chain recombines TRBV5-1 with TRBJ1-2, with a possible D match to TRBD1 (6 bases). CDR3 length: 16 amino acids. V was trimmed by 1 base and J by 8 bases, leaving 21 bases between them. Looked up from germline, CDR1 is SGHRS and CDR2 is YFSETQ.

The chain carries TRBV11-3 and TRBJ2-7; 8 bases map to TRBD2. Trimming took 5 bases from V and 0 from J; bases not matched to a gene: 6. The germline gives CDR1 SGHNT, CDR2 YENEEA. The CDR3 totals 15 residues. CDR3 sequence (DNA): TGTGCCAGCAGCACCCCGGGACTAGTCTCCTACGAGCAGTACTTC. It is translated as CASSTPGLVSYEQYF.

CDR3 residues: CASSELDRGLKDTQYF. DNA of the CDR3: TGTGCCAGCAGTGAACTCGACAGGGGGCTGAAGGATACGCAGTATTTT. The rearrangement uses TRBV25-1 and TRBJ2-3; 10 bases map to TRBD1. This CDR3 has 16 residues. V was clipped by 2 bases and J by 6 bases; unmatched bases: 8. CDR1 and CDR2 (germline): MGHDK, SYGVNS.

V usage is TRBV6-1 and J usage is TRBJ2-7; 7 bases map to TRBD1. V was pared by 5 bases and J by 3 bases, with 10 bases of the junction left unmatched. CDR1 and CDR2 (germline): MNHNS, SASEGT. This CDR3 is built from 15 residues. The DNA of the CDR3 is TGTGCCAGCAGTCACCGGGACAGCCGTGGCTACGAGCAGTACTTC. Amino acids: CASSHRDSRGYEQYF.

The V gene is TRBV2, the J gene TRBJ1-4; 7 bases match TRBD1. Per the germline V gene, CDR1 is SNHLY and CDR2 is FYNNEI. The length of the CDR3 is 14 residues. The CDR3 loop is CGFKRDSFNEKLFF. The CDR3, as DNA: TGTGGATTTAAAAGGGACAGCTTTAATGAAAAACTGTTTTTT.

This clone was counted once. The CDR3 bases are TGTGCCAGCAGTGGACCAGGGTTATTAAGAGACACTGAAGCTTTCTTT. This encodes CASSGPGLLRDTEAFF. The chain recombines TRBV2 with TRBJ1-1; perhaps TRBD1 as D (5 bases). The CDR3 totals 16 residues. From germline, CDR1 is SNHLY and CDR2 FYNNEI. The germline V and J ends were trimmed by 4 bases and 3 bases, with 18 bases remaining between them. The whole variable domain, filled in from reference TRBV2 and TRBJ1-1, reads EPEVTQTPSHQVTQMGQEVILRCVPISNHLYFYWYRQILGQKVEFLVSFYNNEISEKSEIFDDQFSVERPDGSNFTLKIRSTKLEDSAMYFCASSGPGLLRDTEAFFGQGTRLTVV.

The chain joins TRBV7-9 to TRBJ1-3; D remains unclear. Germline-derived CDR1 and CDR2 are SEHNR and FQNEAQ (reference sequence). The CDR3 is made up of 15 amino acids. Deletions cut 4 bases from V and 0 bases from J, with 10 bases between. This chain's CDR3 is CASSSWSDSGNTIYF. The CDR3 DNA reads as TGTGCCAGCAGCTCTTGGTCAGACTCTGGAAACACCATATATTTT.

CDR3 DNA: TGCGCCAGCAGCCAGTCCGGGGAGACACAAGAGACCCAGTACTTC. Amino acid sequence: CASSQSGETQETQYF. The gene calls are TRBV4-1 and TRBJ2-5, with D tentatively TRBD2 (5 bases). Germline V gene lookup returns CDR1 MGHRA and CDR2 YSYEKL. V shed 3 bases and J shed 2 bases, with 13 bases lying between them. The CDR3 loop spans 15 amino acids.

The chain joins TRBV28 to TRBJ2-1; a possible D gene is TRBD1 (6 bases). CDR1 MDHEN and CDR2 SYDVKM come from the germline V gene. Trimming removed 6 bases at V and 3 bases at J, with 15 bases between. The length of the CDR3 is 15 residues. CDR3 sequence (DNA): TGTGCCAGCAGCCCAGGACAGTCCAGCTACAATGAGCAGTTCTTC. Translation: CASSPGQSSYNEQFF.

V is TRBV5-1 and J is TRBJ2-7; 11 nucleotides match TRBD2. Germline V gene lookup returns CDR1 SGHRS and CDR2 YFSETQ. The J segment lost 3 bases and the V segment lost 5 bases, leaving 7 bases of the junction unmatched. The CDR3 is 15 amino acids. CDR3 in amino acids: CASRAGTSGNYEQYF. As DNA, the CDR3 is TGCGCCAGCAGGGCCGGGACTAGCGGTAACTACGAGCAGTACTTC. Supplemented by reference TRBV5-1 and TRBJ2-7, the full variable domain reads KAGVTQTPRYLIKTRGQQVTLSCSPISGHRSVSWYQQTPGQGLQFLFEYFSETQRNKGNFPGRFSGRQFSNSRSEMNVSTLELGDSALYLCASRAGTSGNYEQYFGPGTRLTVT.

V is TRBV7-2 and J is TRBJ2-7; D is possibly TRBD2 (5 bases). This CDR3 comprises 13 residues. Trimming pared 3 bases from V and 6 bases from J, leaving 12 bases between. Germline-derived CDR1 and CDR2 are SGHTA and FQGNSA. The chain's CDR3 is CASSLERAAEQYF. Here the CDR3 DNA reads TGTGCCAGCAGCTTGGAGAGGGCAGCCGAGCAGTACTTC.

The rearrangement joins TRBV5-5 to TRBJ1-1; possibly TRBD1 for D (5 bases). The V and J ends lost 2 bases and 3 bases respectively, with 8 bases between them. Germline V gene sequence: CDR1 SGHKS, CDR2 YYEKEE (reference sequence). This CDR3 comprises 13 residues. CDR3: CASSFAGYTEAFF. CDR3 nucleotide sequence: TGTGCCAGCAGCTTTGCAGGGTACACTGAAGCTTTCTTT.

The V and J genes are TRBV5-4 and TRBJ2-5; 9 bases agree with TRBD2. This CDR3 has 15 amino acids. Germline V gives CDR1 SGHNT, CDR2 YYREEE (reference sequence). V lost 2 bases, J lost 5 bases, and 7 bases stayed unmatched. The CDR3 DNA sequence: TGTGCCAGCAGCTTAGGCGGGGGGGCCCTGGAGACCCAGTACTTC. Residues: CASSLGGGALETQYF.

The rearrangement joins TRBV19 to TRBJ1-2, with 7 bases aligning to TRBD1. V was pared by 5 bases and J by 2 bases, with 11 bases of the junction left unmatched. Germline V gene data show CDR1 as LNHDA and CDR2 as SQIVND (reference sequence). This CDR3 region has 16 residues. CDR3 in amino acids: CASSPNRGSGNYGYTF. CDR3 in DNA: TGTGCCAGTAGTCCAAACAGGGGTTCGGGGAACTATGGCTACACCTTC. Looking up the rest from reference TRBV19 and TRBJ1-2 gives the full variable domain: DGGITQSPKYLFRKEGQNVTLSCEQNLNHDAMYWYRQDPGQGLRLIYYSQIVNDFQKGDIAEGYSVSREKKESFPLTVTSAQKNPTAFYLCASSPNRGSGNYGYTFGSGTRLTVV.

This rearrangement joins TRBV7-6 to TRBJ1-5; 11 bases map to TRBD1. The CDR3 spans 20 residues. Germline V gene sequence: CDR1 SGHVS, CDR2 FNYEAQ. J gave up 0 bases and V 4 bases, and 14 bases lay outside the gene matches. In DNA, the CDR3 is TGTGCCAGCAGCTCCACACCGGGACAGGGGGGCGTCGGTAGCAATCAGCCCCAGCATTTT. It codes for CASSSTPGQGGVGSNQPQHF.

CDR3 DNA sequence: TGTGCCAGCAGCCTGCGGGGGGCCAACCAAGAGACCCAGTACTTC. Protein sequence: CASSLRGANQETQYF. V and J are TRBV9 and TRBJ2-5; 8 bases map to TRBD2. Germline CDR1 and CDR2: SGDLS and YYNGEE. The CDR3 totals 15 residues. J lost 0 bases, V lost 4 bases, and 5 bases had no gene match. Looking up the rest from reference TRBV9 and TRBJ2-5 gives the full variable domain: DSGVTQTPKHLITATGQRVTLRCSPRSGDLSVYWYQQSLDQGLQFLIQYYNGEERAKGNILERFSAQQFPDLHSELNLSSLELGDSALYFCASSLRGANQETQYFGPGTRLLVL.

The rearrangement joins TRBV19 to TRBJ1-4; D not certain. V was cut by 7 bases and J by 5 bases, with 11 bases left in between. The CDR3 is 13 amino acids. Germline V gene sequence: CDR1 LNHDA, CDR2 SQIVND (reference sequence). The CDR3 DNA follows: TGTGCCAGTATGAGGGTTCCGAATGAAAAACTGTTTTTT. It codes for CASMRVPNEKLFF.

This chain links TRBV29-1 with TRBJ2-5, with D maybe TRBD2 (6 bases). The CDR3 contains 13 residues. V lost 8 bases and J lost 0, with 13 bases in between. CDR1 SQVTM and CDR2 ANQGSEA come from the germline V gene. CDR3 in amino acids: CSCGGTDQETQYF. In nucleotides, the CDR3 is TGCAGCTGTGGGGGGACTGACCAAGAGACCCAGTACTTC.

This clone was observed a single time. This rearrangement joins TRBV30 to TRBJ2-1, with TRBD1 identical over 8 bases. The germline CDR1 and CDR2 sequences are GTSNPN and SVGIG (reference sequence). The J segment lost 7 bases and the V segment lost 3 bases, leaving 5 bases of the junction unmatched. This CDR3 is built from 13 residues. CDR3 protein: CAWRGNRGNEQFF. Written as DNA, the CDR3 is TGTGCCTGGAGGGGGAACAGGGGGAATGAGCAGTTCTTC.

The rearrangement links TRBV5-6 to TRBJ2-7; TRBD1 matches 7 bases. The CDR3 is 17 amino acids. Germline V lookup: CDR1 SGHDT, CDR2 YYEEEE. J gave up 2 bases and V 3 bases, and 14 bases lay outside the gene matches. Here the CDR3 DNA reads TGTGCCAGCAGCTCGAAACAGGGGCCAAGGGGCACCTACGAGCAGTACTTC. It specifies CASSSKQGPRGTYEQYF. The variable domain in full, with the rest retrieved from reference TRBV5-6 and TRBJ2-7, is DAGVTQSPTHLIKTRGQQVTLRCSPKSGHDTVSWYQQALGQGPQFIFQYYEEEERQRGNFPDRFSGHQFPNYSSELNVNALLLGDSALYLCASSSKQGPRGTYEQYFGPGTRLTVT.

The J gene is TRBJ1-2, the V gene TRBV4-2; 8 bases map to TRBD1. J lost 2 bases, V lost 2 bases, and 1 base had no gene match. The length of the CDR3 is 14 residues. Germline V gene sequence: CDR1 LGHNA, CDR2 YNFKEQ. The CDR3 protein is CASSQRQGNYGYTF. DNA for the CDR3: TGTGCCAGCAGCCAACGACAGGGGAACTATGGCTACACCTTC.

This clone turned up a few times. The chain combines TRBV7-2 with TRBJ1-4; D is possibly TRBD1 (6 bases). Germline V gene sequence: CDR1 SGHTA, CDR2 FQGNSA. V lost 6 bases and J lost 8, with 19 bases in between. The CDR3 is made up of 15 amino acids. As DNA, the CDR3 is TGTGCCAGCAGTTATAGGTGGGGGCTTTCGGAAAAACTGTTTTTT. It is translated as CASSYRWGLSEKLFF.

This clone is a singleton in its sample. The chain uses TRBV6-1 and TRBJ1-2, with 7 bases matching TRBD1. The CDR3 contains 13 residues. J was trimmed by 6 bases and V by 4 bases; bases with no gene match: 5. CDR1 and CDR2 from the germline V gene are MNHNS and SASEGT. The CDR3 DNA reads as TGTGCCAGCAGTGCCGGGACAGAGAATGGCTACACCTTC. This translates into CASSAGTENGYTF.

The chain carries TRBV7-2 and TRBJ1-5; a weak D match, TRBD1 (5 bases). V lost 5 bases to trimming and J lost 5 bases, with 16 bases between them. This CDR3 is built from 15 residues. Germline lookup yields CDR1 SGHTA and CDR2 FQGNSA. CDR3 bases: TGTGCCAGCAGCCCGGGGGAGGGTTGGCATCAGCCCCAGCATTTT. Translation gives CASSPGEGWHQPQHF. Full variable domain (missing parts from reference TRBV7-2 and TRBJ1-5): GAGVSQSPSNKVTEKGKDVELRCDPISGHTALYWYRQSLGQGLEFLIYFQGNSAPDKSGLPSDRFSAERTGGSVSTLTIQRTQQEDSAVYLCASSPGEGWHQPQHFGDGTRLSIL.

The gene calls are TRBV5-1 and TRBJ1-3, with a tentative D call TRBD1 (5 bases). CDR1 and CDR2 from the germline V gene are SGHRS and YFSETQ. V gave up 2 bases and J gave up 1 base, with 7 bases separating them. This CDR3 contains 14 residues. The CDR3, as DNA: TGCGCCAGCAGCTTCGGACAATCTGGAAACACCATATATTTT. As protein: CASSFGQSGNTIYF. Variable domain in full (rest from reference TRBV5-1 and TRBJ1-3): KAGVTQTPRYLIKTRGQQVTLSCSPISGHRSVSWYQQTPGQGLQFLFEYFSETQRNKGNFPGRFSGRQFSNSRSEMNVSTLELGDSALYLCASSFGQSGNTIYFGEGSWLTVV.

V is TRBV29-1 and J is TRBJ1-4; a weak D match, TRBD1 (6 bases). CDR1 SQVTM and CDR2 ANQGSEA come from the germline V gene. CDR3 length equals 12 residues. V gave up 4 bases and J gave up 5 bases, with 8 bases separating them. In nucleotides, the CDR3 is TGCAGCGTTGGGGGGACAAATGAAAAACTGTTTTTT. Its translation is CSVGGTNEKLFF. Full variable domain (rest looked up from reference TRBV29-1 and TRBJ1-4): SAVISQKPSRDICQRGTSLTIQCQVDSQVTMMFWYRQQPGQSLTLIATANQGSEATYESGFVIDKFPISRPNLTFSTLTVSNMSPEDSSIYLCSVGGTNEKLFFGSGTQLSVL.

V usage is TRBV11-2 and J usage is TRBJ1-2, with D perhaps TRBD1 (6 bases). The CDR3 spans 15 residues. Germline loops: CDR1 SGHAT, CDR2 FQNNGV. Trimming pared 4 bases from V and 3 bases from J, leaving 15 bases between. The CDR3 loop reads CASSSDRLSHYGYTF. The CDR3 DNA is TGTGCCAGCAGCTCCGACAGGTTAAGCCACTATGGCTACACCTTC.